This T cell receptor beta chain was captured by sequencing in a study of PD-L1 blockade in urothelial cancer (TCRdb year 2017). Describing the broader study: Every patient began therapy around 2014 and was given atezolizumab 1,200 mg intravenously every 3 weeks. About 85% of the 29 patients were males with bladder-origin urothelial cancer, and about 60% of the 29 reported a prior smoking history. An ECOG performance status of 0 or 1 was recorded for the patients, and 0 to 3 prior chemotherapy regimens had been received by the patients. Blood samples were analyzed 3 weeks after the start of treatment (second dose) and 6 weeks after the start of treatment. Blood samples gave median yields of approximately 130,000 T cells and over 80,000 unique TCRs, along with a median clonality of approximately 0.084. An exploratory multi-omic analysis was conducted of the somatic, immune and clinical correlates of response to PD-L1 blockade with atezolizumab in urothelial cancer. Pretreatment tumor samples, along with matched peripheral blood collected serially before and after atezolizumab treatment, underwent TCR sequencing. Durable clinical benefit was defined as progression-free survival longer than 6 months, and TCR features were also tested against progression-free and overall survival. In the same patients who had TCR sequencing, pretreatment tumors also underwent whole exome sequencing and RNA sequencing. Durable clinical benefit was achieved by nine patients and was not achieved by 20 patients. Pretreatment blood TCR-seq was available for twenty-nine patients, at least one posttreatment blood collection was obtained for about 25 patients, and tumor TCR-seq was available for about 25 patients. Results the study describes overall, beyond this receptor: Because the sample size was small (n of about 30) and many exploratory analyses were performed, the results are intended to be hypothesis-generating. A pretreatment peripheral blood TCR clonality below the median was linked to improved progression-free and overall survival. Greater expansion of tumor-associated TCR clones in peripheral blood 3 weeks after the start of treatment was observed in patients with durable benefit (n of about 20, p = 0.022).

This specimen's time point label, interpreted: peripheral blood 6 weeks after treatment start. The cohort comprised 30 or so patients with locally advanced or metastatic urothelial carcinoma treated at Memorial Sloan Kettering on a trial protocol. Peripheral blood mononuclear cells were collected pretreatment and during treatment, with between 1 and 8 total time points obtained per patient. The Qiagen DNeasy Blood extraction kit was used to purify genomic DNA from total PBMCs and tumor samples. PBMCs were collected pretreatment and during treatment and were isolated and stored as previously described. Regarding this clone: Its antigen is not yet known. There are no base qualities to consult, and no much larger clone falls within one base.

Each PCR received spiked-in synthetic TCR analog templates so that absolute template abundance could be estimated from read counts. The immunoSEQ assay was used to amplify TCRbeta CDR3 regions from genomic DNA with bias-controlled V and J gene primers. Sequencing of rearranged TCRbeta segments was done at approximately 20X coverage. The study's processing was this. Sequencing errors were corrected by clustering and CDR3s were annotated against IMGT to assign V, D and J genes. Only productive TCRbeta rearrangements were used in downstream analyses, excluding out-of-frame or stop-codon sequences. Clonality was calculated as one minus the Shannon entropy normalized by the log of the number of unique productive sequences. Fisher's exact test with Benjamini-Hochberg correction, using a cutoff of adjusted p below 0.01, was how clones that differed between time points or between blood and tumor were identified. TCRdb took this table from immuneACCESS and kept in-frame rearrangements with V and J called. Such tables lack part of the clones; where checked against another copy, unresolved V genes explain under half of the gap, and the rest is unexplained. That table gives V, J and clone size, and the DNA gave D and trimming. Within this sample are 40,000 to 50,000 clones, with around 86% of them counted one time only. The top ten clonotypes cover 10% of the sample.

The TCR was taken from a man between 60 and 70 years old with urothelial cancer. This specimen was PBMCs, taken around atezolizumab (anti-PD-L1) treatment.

The CDR3 is CASSLAEGVGYTF. The nucleotide sequence reads as follows: TGTGCCAGCAGTTTGGCAGAGGGGGTCGGCTACACCTTC. Recombination connected TRBV6-5 to TRBJ1-2; TRBD1 is perhaps the D gene, given 6 matching bases. CDR1 and CDR2, looked up from the germline V gene, are MNHEY and SVGAGI. V lost 4 bases and J lost 8 bases; the stretch between them is 14 bases long. The CDR3 contains 13 residues, cysteine and phenylalanine counted. Of all the DNA, just the CDR3 is kept, 39 bases in frame from base 1.